These T cell receptor beta chains were read from a single sample in a study of T cell responses to AZD1222 COVID-19 vaccine. Generated by immunoSEQ multiplex PCR, the TCRdb table keeps only in-frame clones and is missing some. This table holds about 93,000 clones, 80% to 90% found once. The specimen was peripheral blood, collected on day 0 of AZD1222 vaccination. The receptors here all came from an adult in good health. Each CDR3 is given with its conserved first and last residue. The order of the fields is V gene, J gene, D gene, clone size, CDR3 protein, CDR3 DNA. The D gene is left open where the match is weak. Clone size is stated in some rows and not others, as once, few, many or a class when expanded.

>TRBV15|TRBJ1-1|TRBD1|.
CATSRTGGSTEAFF
TGTGCCACCAGCAGAACAGGGGGGTCGACTGAAGCTTTCTTT
>TRBV5-4|TRBJ2-6|TRBD1|.
CASSFARDRGTGANVLTF
TGTGCCAGCAGCTTCGCCCGGGACAGGGGAACTGGGGCCAACGTCCTGACTTTC
>TRBV30|TRBJ2-1|TRBD2|.
CAWIRLAGVDEQFF
TGTGCCTGGATAAGACTAGCGGGAGTCGATGAGCAGTTCTTC
>TRBV19|TRBJ2-1|TRBD1|.
CASSPRQGHNEQFF
TGTGCCAGTAGCCCCAGACAGGGGCACAATGAGCAGTTCTTC
>TRBV7-6|TRBJ2-7|TRBD2|.
CASSAEASGPYEQYF
TGTGCCAGCAGCGCAGAGGCTAGCGGGCCCTACGAGCAGTACTTC
>TRBV6-5|TRBJ2-1|TRBD2|.
CASSYRTSGIANEQFF
TGTGCCAGCAGTTACAGGACTAGCGGGATTGCCAATGAGCAGTTCTTC
>TRBV5-6|TRBJ1-3|.|.
CASSLFQISGNTIYF
TGTGCCAGCAGCTTGTTCCAGATCTCTGGAAACACCATATATTTT
>TRBV5-1|TRBJ1-2|.|few
CASSTQEAYGYTF
TGCGCCAGCAGCACTCAAGAGGCCTATGGCTACACCTTC
>TRBV6-5|TRBJ1-2|TRBD1|.
CASKEGQVNYGYTF
TGTGCCAGCAAAGAAGGACAGGTTAACTATGGCTACACCTTC
>TRBV10-3|TRBJ2-1|TRBD1|.
CATTGTGDNEQFF
TGTGCCACCACCGGGACAGGCGACAATGAGCAGTTCTTC
>TRBV24-1|TRBJ2-7|TRBD1|.
CATSDPGTGYEQYF
TGTGCCACCAGTGACCCCGGGACAGGCTACGAGCAGTACTTC
>TRBV7-3|TRBJ2-3|.|.
CASSLTGRRDTQYF
TGTGCCAGCAGCTTAACCGGCCGTAGAGATACGCAGTATTTT
>TRBV29-1|TRBJ2-7|TRBD2|.
CSVVLAGGREQYF
TGCAGCGTCGTACTAGCGGGAGGTCGCGAGCAGTACTTC
>TRBV7-8|TRBJ1-2|.|.
CASSKSTADGYTF
TGTGCCAGCAGCAAATCGACAGCGGATGGCTACACCTTC
>TRBV3-1/TRBV3-2|TRBJ1-3|TRBD1|.
CASSQQGAGNTIYF
TGTGCCAGCAGCCAACAGGGGGCAGGAAACACCATATATTTT
>TRBV7-8|TRBJ2-2|TRBD2|.
CASSLVSGVVALAGPDNGELFF
TGTGCCAGCAGCTTAGTATCAGGGGTTGTGGCGCTAGCGGGACCGGATAACGGGGAGCTGTTTTTT
>TRBV24-1|TRBJ2-2|.|.
CATSDTGLNTGELFF
TGTGCCACCAGTGACACAGGGTTGAACACCGGGGAGCTGTTTTTT
>TRBV24-1|TRBJ1-2|TRBD1|.
CATSDRRTGGHYGYTF
TGTGCCACCAGTGATCGAAGGACAGGGGGACACTATGGCTACACCTTC
>TRBV29-1|TRBJ2-7|TRBD2|.
CSVDRTSGGNEQYF
TGCAGCGTTGACCGGACTAGCGGGGGGAACGAGCAGTACTTC
>TRBV28|TRBJ1-2|.|.
CASSIARDYGYTF
TGTGCCAGCAGTATCGCCAGGGACTATGGCTACACCTTC
>TRBV7-6|TRBJ1-2|TRBD1|.
CASSLRQAGGMGGYTF
TGTGCCAGCAGCTTACGTCAAGCAGGGGGCATGGGTGGCTACACCTTC
>TRBV29-1|TRBJ1-5|TRBD1|.
CSVRTGRDNQPQHF
TGCAGCGTCAGGACAGGGAGGGACAATCAGCCCCAGCATTTT